A selection of T cell receptor beta chains follows, all from one sample in a study of blood T cell repertoires in COVID-19. Assay used: immunoSEQ multiplex PCR; TCRdb lists only in-frame clones, some missing. The table records 350,000 or so clones, 80% to 90% of them present only once. Sequences were obtained from peripheral blood. These receptors originate from a woman in her 30s with COVID-19, enrolled during active disease. Both conserved end residues are part of each CDR3. Each record gives: V gene, clone size, D gene, J gene, CDR3 DNA, CDR3 protein. D genes are given only for firm matches. Clone size is given for some rows only: seen once, a few or many times, or a class if the clone is expanded.

>TRBV14|-|TRBD1|TRBJ1-2
TGTGCCAGCAGCCCACCCGGGACAGGGCGGAAGGGCTACACCTTC
CASSPPGTGRKGYTF
>TRBV19|-|-|TRBJ1-4
TGTGCCAGTACCCAATGGCGGACTGGGACACCAGCGAATGAAAAACTGTTTTTT
CASTQWRTGTPANEKLFF
>TRBV14|once|-|TRBJ2-7
TGTGCCAGCAGCCAAGGCCCCACGGGAGTCTCCGAGCAGTACTTC
CASSQGPTGVSEQYF
>TRBV9|-|TRBD2|TRBJ2-2
TGTGCCAGCAGCGTAGTGAGGCTAGCGGGAGGTCCCGGGGAGCTGTTTTTT
CASSVVRLAGGPGELFF
>TRBV28|many|-|TRBJ1-5
TGTGCCAGCAAGACAGCAGGGAATAGCAATCAGCCCCAGCATTTT
CASKTAGNSNQPQHF
>TRBV5-4|-|TRBD1|TRBJ2-5
TGTGCCAGCAGCTCTCTCGACAGGGGGGTCCAAGAGACCCAGTACTTC
CASSSLDRGVQETQYF
>TRBV2|-|TRBD1|TRBJ1-2
TGTGCCAGCACTAAGATTCCCCCGGGACAGGGCTCCTTAGTTAGGGGCTACACCTTC
CASTKIPPGQGSLVRGYTF
>TRBV30|-|-|TRBJ1-1
TGTGCCTGGAGTGTACTGGGGACACAAAACACTGAAGCTTTCTTT
CAWSVLGTQNTEAFF
>TRBV19|-|-|TRBJ2-3
TGTGCCAGTAGTACGGGGGTCACACCCGACACAGATACGCAGTATTTT
CASSTGVTPDTDTQYF
>TRBV5-6|-|-|TRBJ1-3
TGTGCCAGCAGCTTGGCCCGGGGAAACACCATATATTTT
CASSLARGNTIYF
>TRBV29-1|-|TRBD1|TRBJ2-7
TGCAGCGTTGAGGGACAGGGGGTTTACGAGCAGTACTTC
CSVEGQGVYEQYF
>TRBV7-6|once|-|TRBJ2-6
TGTGCCAGCAGCTCAGGTTCTGGGGCCAACGTCCTGACTTTC
CASSSGSGANVLTF
>TRBV3-1/TRBV3-2|-|TRBD2|TRBJ2-7
TGTGCCAGCAGCCAAGGGGGGGGCGAGCAGTACTTC
CASSQGGGEQYF
>TRBV25-1|-|TRBD1|TRBJ1-2
TGTGCCAGCAGGGACAGGGCTGGTGGCTACACCTTC
CASRDRAGGYTF
>TRBV4-2|-|TRBD1|TRBJ1-2
TGTGCCAGCAGCCAGGAGGGGGCGAACTATGGCTACACCTTC
CASSQEGANYGYTF
>TRBV7-8|once|TRBD1|TRBJ2-7
TGTGCCAGCAGCTTAGGGGACAGGGTCCACGAGCAGTACTTC
CASSLGDRVHEQYF
>TRBV5-8|-|TRBD1|TRBJ1-4
TGTGCCAGCAACTATAACCGACTTCCAGGGGGCCCAGGTGAAAAACTGTTTTTT
CASNYNRLPGGPGEKLFF
>TRBV14|few|TRBD2|TRBJ2-2
TGTGCCAGCAGCCCTGGACTAGCGAACACCGGGGAGCTGTTTTTT
CASSPGLANTGELFF
>TRBV11-3|once|-|TRBJ2-2
TGTGCCAGCAGCTCAAGAGTCTCCGGGGAGCTGTTTTTT
CASSSRVSGELFF
>TRBV10-3|-|-|TRBJ1-2
TGTGCCATCAGTGAGGTCGTGTCGGGGGGCTCTGGCGGCTACACCTTC
CAISEVVSGGSGGYTF
>TRBV18|-|-|TRBJ2-3
TGTGCCAGCTCCCAAGGGAGAGTTGATACGCAGTATTTT
CASSQGRVDTQYF
>TRBV7-9|-|TRBD1|TRBJ1-1
TGTGCCAGCAGCTTTATTATCGGTCGGACAGGGCCCAACACTGAAGCTTTCTTT
CASSFIIGRTGPNTEAFF
>TRBV2|-|-|TRBJ1-2
TGTGCCAGCAGCTTGGAGGGCTATGGCTACACCTTC
CASSLEGYGYTF
>TRBV7-9|-|TRBD2|TRBJ2-5
TGTGCCAGCAGCGGAGTCGGGAGGCGTCAAGAGACCCAGTACTTC
CASSGVGRRQETQYF
>TRBV7-2|-|-|TRBJ1-1
TGTGCCAGCAGCTCGCAGGGCGGCACTGAAGCTTTCTTT
CASSSQGGTEAFF
>TRBV5-1|-|-|TRBJ1-4
TGCGCCAGCAGCCTAAGGACGGGGGGAAAACTGTTTTTT
CASSLRTGGKLFF
>TRBV10-1|-|TRBD2|TRBJ2-5
TGCGCCAGCAGTCCTAGCGGGACACTTAAAGAGACCCAGTACTTC
CASSPSGTLKETQYF
>TRBV9|once|TRBD2|TRBJ2-3
TGTGCCAGCAGCGCCCCCGGGACTAGCGGGAGGGGAACAGATACGCAGTATTTT
CASSAPGTSGRGTDTQYF
>TRBV4-3|-|-|TRBJ2-7
TGCGCCAGCAGCCAAGAGGCCAGCTCCTACGAGCAGTACTTC
CASSQEASSYEQYF
>TRBV10-3|once|-|TRBJ1-1
TGTGCCATCAGTGCTCGTGAGGCTGAAGCTTTCTTT
CAISAREAEAFF
>TRBV24-1|-|TRBD1|TRBJ2-3
TGTGCCACCAGTGATTTGAGGACAGGTAGAGATACGCAGTATTTT
CATSDLRTGRDTQYF
>TRBV6-5|-|TRBD2|TRBJ2-3
TGTGCCAGCAGTTATGGACTAGCGGGAGCGGCAGATACGCAGTATTTT
CASSYGLAGAADTQYF
>TRBV6-6|-|-|TRBJ2-5
TGTGCCAGCAGTCCCAAGACATTAGGGGGGACCCAGTACTTC
CASSPKTLGGTQYF
>TRBV21-1|-|-|TRBJ1-4
TGTGCCAGCAGCAAAGTGTGGGCCCGCGAGGAAAAACTGTTTTTT
CASSKVWAREEKLFF
>TRBV7-2|-|-|TRBJ1-1
TGTGCCAGCAGCTTAGGGGGGGGTGCCCTCACTGAAGCTTTCTTT
CASSLGGGALTEAFF
>TRBV5-4|-|-|TRBJ2-7
TGTGCCAGCAGCTTGGTAAACACCTACGAGCAGTACTTC
CASSLVNTYEQYF
>TRBV5-1|-|-|TRBJ1-4
TGCGCCAGCAGCACTCAGGGAGGCTTGGCTAATGAAAAACTGTTTTTT
CASSTQGGLANEKLFF
>TRBV24-1|-|TRBD1|TRBJ1-1
TGTGCCACCAGTGATGGAGGCAGGGGGTTATTCTCTGAAGCTTTCTTT
CATSDGGRGLFSEAFF
>TRBV7-8|-|TRBD2|TRBJ2-5
TGTGCCAGCAGCTTTAGCGGGGTGAGGGAAGAGACCCAGTACTTC
CASSFSGVREETQYF
>TRBV18|-|TRBD1|TRBJ2-2
TGTGCCAGCTCACCTGACAGGGAAGCGGAGCTGTTTTTT
CASSPDREAELFF
>TRBV30|-|-|TRBJ2-1
TGTGCCTGGAGTTATAGCTCCTACAATGAGCAGTTCTTC
CAWSYSSYNEQFF
>TRBV28|few|TRBD1|TRBJ1-2
TGTGCCAGCAGTCCAACGGACAGGGCCCACTATGGCTACACCTTC
CASSPTDRAHYGYTF
>TRBV5-1|-|TRBD2|TRBJ2-7
TGCGCCAGCAGCTTTGGGACTAGCGGAACCTACGAGCAGTACTTC
CASSFGTSGTYEQYF
>TRBV7-2|-|TRBD1|TRBJ2-1
TGTGCCAGCAGCTTAAGGGACAGGGGTATATACAATGAGCAGTTCTTC
CASSLRDRGIYNEQFF
>TRBV27|-|-|TRBJ2-6
TGTGCCAGCGGCATTAATGGGGCCAACGTCCTGACTTTC
CASGINGANVLTF
>TRBV18|-|TRBD1|TRBJ2-7
TGTGCCAGCTCACCGGGACAGGGGAGGCAGGCCGAGCAGTACTTC
CASSPGQGRQAEQYF
>TRBV7-6|few|-|TRBJ2-2
TGTGCCAGCAGCTTAGATTCAGGGATGAACACCGGGGAGCTGTTTTTT
CASSLDSGMNTGELFF
>TRBV5-8|-|TRBD1|TRBJ2-3
TGTGCCAGCAGCCGGGACAGGGGGGTTACAGATACGCAGTATTTT
CASSRDRGVTDTQYF
>TRBV10-3|-|-|TRBJ2-7
TGTGCCATCAGTGAGTCGACCGGGAATTACGAGCAGTACTTC
CAISESTGNYEQYF
>TRBV19|-|TRBD2|TRBJ2-2
TGTGCCAGTAGTACCCGTAGGCGCGGCGGGAGGAGTACCGGGGAGCTGTTTTTT
CASSTRRRGGRSTGELFF
>TRBV19|-|TRBD1|TRBJ2-5
TGTGCCAGTAGTCGGGACAGGGCACAAGAGACCCAGTACTTC
CASSRDRAQETQYF
>TRBV4-1|-|TRBD2|TRBJ2-1
TGCGCCAGCAGCCAAGATCCGGCGGGAGGATCCTACAATGAGCAGTTCTTC
CASSQDPAGGSYNEQFF
>TRBV24-1|-|TRBD2|TRBJ2-2
TGTGCCACCAGTGAGAGCGGGAGTCGGACCGGGGAGCTGTTTTTT
CATSESGSRTGELFF
>TRBV5-1|-|-|TRBJ2-5
TGCGCCAGCAGCGTTGGCAGGGGAGAGACCCAGTACTTC
CASSVGRGETQYF
>TRBV6-6|-|-|TRBJ1-1
TGTGCCAGCAGTCCCTCCAGGGTTGTGAACACTGAAGCTTTCTTT
CASSPSRVVNTEAFF